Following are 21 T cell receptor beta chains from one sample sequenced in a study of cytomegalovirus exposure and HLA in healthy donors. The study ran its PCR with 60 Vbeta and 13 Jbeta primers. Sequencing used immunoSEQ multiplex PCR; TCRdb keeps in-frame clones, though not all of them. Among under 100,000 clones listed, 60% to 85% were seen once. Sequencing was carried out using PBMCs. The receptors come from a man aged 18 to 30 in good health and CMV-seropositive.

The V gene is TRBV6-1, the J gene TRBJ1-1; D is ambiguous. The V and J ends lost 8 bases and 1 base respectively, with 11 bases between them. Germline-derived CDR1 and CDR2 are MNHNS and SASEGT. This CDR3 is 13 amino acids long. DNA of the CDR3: TGTGCCAGCGGCTCGGGATGGAACACTGAAGCTTTCTTT. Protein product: CASGSGWNTEAFF.

DNA of the CDR3: TGTGCCAGCAGTCGGACAGCTATTAATGAAAAACTGTTTTTT. Its protein is CASSRTAINEKLFF. The V and J genes are TRBV6-5 and TRBJ1-4; maybe TRBD1 (6 bases). Germline V CDR1 and CDR2: MNHEY, SVGAGI. The CDR3 consists of 14 residues. V lost 5 bases to trimming and J lost 4 bases, with 11 bases between them.

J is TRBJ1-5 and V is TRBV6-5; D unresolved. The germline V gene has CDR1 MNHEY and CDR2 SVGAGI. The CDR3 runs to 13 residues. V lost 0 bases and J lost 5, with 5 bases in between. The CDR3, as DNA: TGTGCCAGCAGTTACTCCCTTGATCAGCCCCAGCATTTT. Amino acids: CASSYSLDQPQHF.

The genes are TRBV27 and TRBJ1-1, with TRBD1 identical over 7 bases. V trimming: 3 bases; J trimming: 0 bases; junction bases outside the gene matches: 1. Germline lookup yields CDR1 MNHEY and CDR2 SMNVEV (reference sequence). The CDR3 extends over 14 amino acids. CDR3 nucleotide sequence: TGTGCCAGCAGTTTGGACAGGCTGAACACTGAAGCTTTCTTT. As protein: CASSLDRLNTEAFF.

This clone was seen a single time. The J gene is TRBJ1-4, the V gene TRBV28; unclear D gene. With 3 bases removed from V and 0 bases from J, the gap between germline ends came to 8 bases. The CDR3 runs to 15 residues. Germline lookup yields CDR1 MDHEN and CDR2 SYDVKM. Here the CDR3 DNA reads TGTGCCAGCAGTTTTTTAGAGGCAACTAATGAAAAACTGTTTTTT. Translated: CASSFLEATNEKLFF.

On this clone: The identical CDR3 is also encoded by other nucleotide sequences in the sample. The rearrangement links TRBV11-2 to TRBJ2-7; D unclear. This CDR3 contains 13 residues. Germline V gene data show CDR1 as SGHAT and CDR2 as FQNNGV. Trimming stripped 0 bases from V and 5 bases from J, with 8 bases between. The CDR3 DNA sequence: TGTGCCAGCAGCTTAGATCTTCTTCACGAGCAGTACTTC. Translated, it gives CASSLDLLHEQYF.

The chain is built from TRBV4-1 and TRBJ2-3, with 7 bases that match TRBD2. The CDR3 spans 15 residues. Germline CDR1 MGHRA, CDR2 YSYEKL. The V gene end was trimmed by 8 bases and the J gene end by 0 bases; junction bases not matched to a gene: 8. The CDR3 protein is CASAAREASTDTQYF. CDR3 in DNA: TGCGCCAGCGCCGCACGGGAGGCAAGCACAGATACGCAGTATTTT.

This CDR3 is CASSLGQGDEQFF. Here the CDR3 DNA reads TGTGCCAGCAGCTTGGGACAGGGTGATGAGCAGTTCTTC. The chain combines TRBV5-8 with TRBJ2-1; 7 bases line up with TRBD1. V shed 0 bases and J 8 bases; nucleotides not matched to a gene: 2. CDR1 and CDR2 from the germline V gene are SGHTS and YDEGEE. The CDR3 is 13 residues long.

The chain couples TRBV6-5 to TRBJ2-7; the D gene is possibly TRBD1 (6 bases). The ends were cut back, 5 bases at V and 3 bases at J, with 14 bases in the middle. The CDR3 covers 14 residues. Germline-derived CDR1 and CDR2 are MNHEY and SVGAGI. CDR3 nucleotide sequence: TGTGCCAGCAGTATCACCGGACAGATCTACGAGCAGTACTTC. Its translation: CASSITGQIYEQYF.

CDR3 protein: CASSLGQAFTYGQPQHF. The CDR3 bases are TGTGCCAGCAGCTTGGGACAGGCTTTCACTTACGGGCAGCCCCAGCATTTT. The genes are TRBV5-8 and TRBJ1-5, with D possibly matching TRBD1 (6 bases). Trimming took off 0 bases at V and 7 bases at J, with 20 bases between the two ends. CDR3 size: 17 residues. Germline CDR1 is SGHTS and CDR2 is YDEGEE.

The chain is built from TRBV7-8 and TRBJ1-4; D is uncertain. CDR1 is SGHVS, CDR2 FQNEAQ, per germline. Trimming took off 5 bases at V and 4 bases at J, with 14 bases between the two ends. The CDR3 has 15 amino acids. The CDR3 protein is CASSRSRTNNEKLFF. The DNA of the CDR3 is TGTGCCAGCAGCCGATCAAGAACTAATAATGAAAAACTGTTTTTT.

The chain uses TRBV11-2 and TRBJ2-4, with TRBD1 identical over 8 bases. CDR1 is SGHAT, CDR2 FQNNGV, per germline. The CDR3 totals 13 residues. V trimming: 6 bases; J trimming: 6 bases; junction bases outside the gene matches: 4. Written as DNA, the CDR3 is TGTGCCAGCAGACGGACAGGGATAAACATTCAGTACTTC. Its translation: CASRRTGINIQYF.

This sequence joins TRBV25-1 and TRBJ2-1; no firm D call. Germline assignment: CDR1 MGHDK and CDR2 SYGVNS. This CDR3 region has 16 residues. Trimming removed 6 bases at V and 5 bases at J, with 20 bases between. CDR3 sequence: CASSETRNRVDNEQFF. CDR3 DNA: TGTGCCAGCAGCGAAACCAGGAATCGTGTGGACAATGAGCAGTTCTTC.

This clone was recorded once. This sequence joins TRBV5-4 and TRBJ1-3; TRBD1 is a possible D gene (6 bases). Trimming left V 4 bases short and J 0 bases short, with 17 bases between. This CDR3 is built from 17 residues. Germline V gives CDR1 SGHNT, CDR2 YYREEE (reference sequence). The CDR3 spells CASSGGGLSSSGNTIYF. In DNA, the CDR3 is TGTGCCAGCAGCGGGGGGGGCCTCTCTAGCTCTGGAAACACCATATATTTT.

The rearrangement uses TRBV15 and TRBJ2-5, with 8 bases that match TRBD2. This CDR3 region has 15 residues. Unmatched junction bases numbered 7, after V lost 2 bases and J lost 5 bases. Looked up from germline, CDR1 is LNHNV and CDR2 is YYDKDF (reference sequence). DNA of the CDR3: TGTGCCACCAGCAGATTAGGGCGGGAGGCGGAGACCCAGTACTTC. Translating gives CATSRLGREAETQYF.

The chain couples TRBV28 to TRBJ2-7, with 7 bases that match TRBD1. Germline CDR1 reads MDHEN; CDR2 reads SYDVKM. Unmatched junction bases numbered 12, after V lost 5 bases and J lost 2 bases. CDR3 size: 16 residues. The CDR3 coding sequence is TGTGCCAGCAGTCCACCGCGACAGGGCCCTGCCTACGAGCAGTACTTC. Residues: CASSPPRQGPAYEQYF.

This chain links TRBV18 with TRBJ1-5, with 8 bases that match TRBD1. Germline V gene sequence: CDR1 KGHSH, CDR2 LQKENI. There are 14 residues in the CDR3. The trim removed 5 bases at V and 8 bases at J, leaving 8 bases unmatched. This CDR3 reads CASSSGQGQEPQHF. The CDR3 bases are TGTGCCAGCTCATCTGGACAGGGCCAAGAGCCCCAGCATTTT.

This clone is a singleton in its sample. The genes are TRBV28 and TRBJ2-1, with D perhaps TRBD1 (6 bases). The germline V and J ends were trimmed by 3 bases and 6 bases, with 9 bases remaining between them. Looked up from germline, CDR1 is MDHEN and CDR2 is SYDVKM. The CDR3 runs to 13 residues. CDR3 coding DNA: TGTGCCAGCAGTTTCCCAGGGGTCAATGAGCAGTTCTTC. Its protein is CASSFPGVNEQFF.

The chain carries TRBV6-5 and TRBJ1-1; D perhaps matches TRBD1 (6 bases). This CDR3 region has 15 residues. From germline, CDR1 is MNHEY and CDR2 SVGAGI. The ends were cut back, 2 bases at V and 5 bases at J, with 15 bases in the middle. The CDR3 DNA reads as TGTGCCAGCAGTTACGGGGGCGGGTCGAGGACTGAAGCTTTCTTT. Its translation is CASSYGGGSRTEAFF.

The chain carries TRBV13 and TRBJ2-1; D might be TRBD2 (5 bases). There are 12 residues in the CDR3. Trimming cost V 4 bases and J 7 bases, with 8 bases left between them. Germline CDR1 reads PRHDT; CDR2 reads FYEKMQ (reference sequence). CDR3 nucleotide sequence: TGTGCCAGCAGCTCTAGAGGGAATGAGCAGTTCTTC. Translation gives CASSSRGNEQFF. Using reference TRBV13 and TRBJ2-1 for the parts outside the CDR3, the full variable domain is AAGVIQSPRHLIKEKRETATLKCYPIPRHDTVYWYQQGPGQDPQFLISFYEKMQSDKGSIPDRFSAQQFSDYHSELNMSSLELGDSALYFCASSSRGNEQFFGPGTRLTVL.

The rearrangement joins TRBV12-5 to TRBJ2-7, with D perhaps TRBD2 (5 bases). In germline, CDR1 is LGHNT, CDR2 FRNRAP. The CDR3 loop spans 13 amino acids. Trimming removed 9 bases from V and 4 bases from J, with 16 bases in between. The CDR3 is CASHPRTVYEQYF. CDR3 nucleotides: TGTGCTAGCCACCCTCGGACTGTTTACGAGCAGTACTTC.